This TCR beta chain stems from a study of radiotherapy plus CTLA-4 blockade in lung cancer. Whole-study findings and limits: The best prediction of response reportedly came from early blood T cell clone dynamics, with interferon-beta.

Trimming pared 6 bases from V and 8 bases from J, leaving 11 bases between. Looked up from germline, CDR1 is MNHEY and CDR2 is SMNVEV (reference sequence). The CDR3 runs to 13 residues. Worth noting for this clone: The antigen remains undetermined.

The method was immunoSEQ multiplex PCR; TCRdb's version includes in-frame clones alone and lacks a portion of them. The table records about 76,000 clones, 70% to 85% of them present only once. V usage is TRBV27 and J usage is TRBJ1-6; no reliable D call. The sequences come from peripheral blood, collected from a patient treated with radiotherapy plus ipilimumab. This TCR was recovered from a human donor with non-small cell lung cancer who had stable disease on radiotherapy plus ipilimumab. The CDR3 loop is CASRPWVDSPLHF. DNA of the CDR3: TGTGCCAGCAGGCCCTGGGTGGATTCACCCCTCCACTTT.